This TCR beta chain was identified in a study of technical replicates of blood from several donors (TCRdb year 2017). Library creation used the immunoSEQ multiplex PCR assay. The clones in this table, taken by TCRdb from immuneACCESS, are in-frame only. Not every clone is retained; where verified, under half of the shortfall comes from an unresolved V gene, and the cause of the rest is unknown. Recorded for this sample are roughly 15,000 clones; roughly three quarters of them occurred a single time. The top ten clonotypes cover 9.5% to 15% of the sample. In the germline V gene, CDR1 corresponds to SGHAT and CDR2 to FQNNGV. Unmatched junction bases come to 12, with V trimmed by 5 bases and J by 5 bases. Measured from the cysteine to the phenylalanine, the CDR3 is 17 residues long. The entry retains the CDR3 DNA only, 51 bases that are in frame from base 1. Details on this clone: What this receptor recognizes is not known. There are no base qualities to consult, and no much larger clone falls within one base.

The sample consisted of PBMCs. The clonotype originates from a human donor in good health. The chain is made from TRBV11-2 and TRBJ2-5; 12 nucleotides in the junction match TRBD2. The base sequence is TGTGCCAGCAGCGCCTCTAGCGGGAGGGCCCTTGGGGAGACCCAGTACTTC. The encoded protein is CASSASSGRALGETQYF.